This T cell receptor (beta chain) was identified during a study of T cell responses to AZD1222 COVID-19 vaccine (dated by TCRdb to about 2021). In terms of the full investigation: Because spike-specific TCR depth and breadth did not differ between the two schedules, AZD1222 recipients who got a second dose at roughly 4 weeks were pooled with those who got a second dose at roughly 12 weeks. Enrollment into the trials was organized by age into subgroups of 18-55, 56-69 and 70-plus years, and those subgroups contained roughly 150, 30 and 60 TCR-sequenced participants, respectively. TCR sequencing was performed for some 250 trial participants, of whom roughly 200 were given two doses of AZD1222 and around 25 were given two doses of MenACWY control vaccine.

About this clone itself: Its antigen target is currently unknown. No base-level quality is on record; no much larger clone is a single base apart.

Summary of the overall study and its limitations: In the small 56-69-year group, the increase in depth fell short of significance, most likely because of low power. The vaccine-associated CD4 TCRs covered the entire spike protein, and the dominant responses fell in regions 160-218 and 743-854. Nearly half of unique spike-specific TCRs reportedly recognized epitopes outside regions mutated in the B.1.351 and B.1.1.7 variants. A significant rise in spike-specific TCR breadth and depth was observed after two AZD1222 doses relative to day 0 and relative to MenACWY recipients. Because no samples from the day 14 peak response were available, repertoires could be characterized only after the peak T cell response. Most participants were white British and females outnumbered males, and the authors suggested that clonal diversity may have been underestimated. Only a handful of AZD1222 recipients were SARS-CoV-2 seropositive at baseline, limiting conclusions about previously exposed vaccinees.

Explained via the paper, the time point label denotes: baseline before first vaccination. Vaccinee samples came from UK trials COV001 and COV002, including a single-blind randomized controlled phase 2/3 trial of AZD1222 (ChAdOx1 nCoV-19) in healthy adults. For TCRbeta chain sequencing, PBMC samples from trial participants were taken at day 0 and at day 28 after the second dose. The CDR3 contains 14 residues, cysteine and phenylalanine counted. Solely the CDR3 DNA is kept, with 42 bases framed from the first base. Compared with germline, V lacks 4 bases and J lacks 4 bases; bases without a gene match: 3. CDR1 and CDR2 are read off the germline V gene as SGHVS and FQNEAQ. The CDR3 regions of human TCRbeta chains were subjected to immunosequencing. As for the authors' bioinformatics: Repertoire TCRs were matched against a reference library of SARS-CoV-2-specific TCRs generated with the MIRA antigen-specificity platform. Breadth was defined as the fraction of unique TCRs that were SARS-CoV-2-associated. Depth was defined as the fraction of total T cells that were SARS-CoV-2-associated. Using the MIRA data, each spike-specific TCR was assigned both to the spike region to which the TCR was reactive and to a CD4 or CD8 class. Log10-transformed breadth and depth values were compared by one-way ANOVA with Sidak's multiple comparisons tests. This immuneACCESS table, as held by TCRdb, lists in-frame sequences with V and J called but not all clones. Of the missing ones, under half trace to an unresolved V gene in checked studies; the others have no known cause. Clone size and the V and J calls come from that table; the DNA yielded D and trimming. This sample has more than 100,000 clones in its table, and roughly 88% of those were observed once. The ten most abundant clones make up less than 4% of the sample.

Sample: peripheral blood, taken on day 0 of AZD1222 vaccination. The sequence joins TRBV7-8 to TRBJ1-4, with 7 central nucleotides matching TRBD1. The source is an adult in good health. The nucleotide sequence reads TGTGCCAGCAGCTCGGGACAGCGTAATGAAAAACTGTTTTTT. It codes for CASSSGQRNEKLFF.